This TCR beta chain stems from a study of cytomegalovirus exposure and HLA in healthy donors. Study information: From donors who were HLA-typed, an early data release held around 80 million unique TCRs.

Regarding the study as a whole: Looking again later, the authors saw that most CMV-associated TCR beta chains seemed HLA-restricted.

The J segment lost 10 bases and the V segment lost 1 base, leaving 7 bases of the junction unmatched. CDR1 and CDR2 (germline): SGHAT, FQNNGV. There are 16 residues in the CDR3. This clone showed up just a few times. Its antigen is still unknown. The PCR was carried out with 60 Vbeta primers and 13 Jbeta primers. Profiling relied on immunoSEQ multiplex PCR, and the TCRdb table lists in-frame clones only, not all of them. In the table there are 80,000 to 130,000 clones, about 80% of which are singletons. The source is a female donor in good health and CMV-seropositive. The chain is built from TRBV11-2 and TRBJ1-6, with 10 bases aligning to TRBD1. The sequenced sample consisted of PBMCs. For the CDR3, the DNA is TGTGCCAGCAGCTTAGTCAGACAGGGGGCAGGATCACCCCTCCACTTT. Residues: CASSLVRQGAGSPLHF.